This TCR beta chain comes out of a study of human T cells and chemical hapten exposure. The time point was: patch test 2, 6 weeks after DPC sensitization. Treatment: therapeutic diphenylcyclopropenone sensitization with weekly scalp DPC. The germline V gene encodes CDR1 MNHEY and CDR2 SVGAGI. Trimming cost V 2 bases and J 0 bases, with 6 bases left between them. This CDR3 spans 14 amino acids. This clonotype was counted many times. TCRdb passed the RACE reads through MiXCR, listing each CDR3 protein once. The data hold a few hundred thousand distinct CDR3 sequences, with under 6.5% observed a single time.

V usage is TRBV6-5 and J usage is TRBJ2-3; no definite D call. The receptor was derived from a woman younger than 30 with alopecia areata. Some clones in this sample may be carry-over from other donors' samples. Sequenced material: whole blood, taken in connection with sensitization to the hapten diphenylcyclopropenone (DPC). DNA for the CDR3: TGTGCCAGCAGTTACCGGGCTAGCACAGATACGCAGTATTTT. Its translation: CASSYRASTDTQYF.